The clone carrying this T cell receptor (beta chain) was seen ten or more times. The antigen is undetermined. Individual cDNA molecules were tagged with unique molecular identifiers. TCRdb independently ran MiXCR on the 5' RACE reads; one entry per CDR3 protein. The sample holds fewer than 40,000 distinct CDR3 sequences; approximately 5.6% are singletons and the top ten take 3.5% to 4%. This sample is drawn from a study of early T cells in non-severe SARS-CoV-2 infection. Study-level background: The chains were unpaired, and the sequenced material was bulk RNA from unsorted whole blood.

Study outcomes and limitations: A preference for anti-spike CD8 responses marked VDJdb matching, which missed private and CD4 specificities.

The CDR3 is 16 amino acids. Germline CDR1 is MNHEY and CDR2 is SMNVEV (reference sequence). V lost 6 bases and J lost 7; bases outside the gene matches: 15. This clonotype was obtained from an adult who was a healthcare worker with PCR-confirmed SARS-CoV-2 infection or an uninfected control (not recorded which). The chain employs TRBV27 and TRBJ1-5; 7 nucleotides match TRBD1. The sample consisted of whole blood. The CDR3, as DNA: TGTGCCAGCAGCCCACGCAGGGGGACGCTTTGGCAGCCCCAGCATTTT. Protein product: CASSPRRGTLWQPQHF.